This TCR beta chain was retrieved from a study of T cell changes during pregnancy in multiple sclerosis. Looked up from germline, CDR1 is MDHEN and CDR2 is SYDVKM. The CDR3 covers 14 residues. With V trimmed by 6 bases and J by 4 bases, 5 bases remained unmatched. Produced via immunoSEQ multiplex PCR; TCRdb's table is partial and in-frame only. Of tens of thousands of clones in the sample, about nine tenths were seen once. Sequencing was performed on CD4+ T cells from peripheral blood mononuclear cells, taken in the first trimester of pregnancy. The chain couples TRBV28 to TRBJ2-7; TRBD2 agrees at 11 bases. This clonotype was obtained from a female donor with multiple sclerosis, enrolled in a pregnancy study. CDR3 sequence (DNA): TGTGCCAGCAGACAAGGGACTAGCGGTTACGAGCAGTACTTC. This encodes CASRQGTSGYEQYF.